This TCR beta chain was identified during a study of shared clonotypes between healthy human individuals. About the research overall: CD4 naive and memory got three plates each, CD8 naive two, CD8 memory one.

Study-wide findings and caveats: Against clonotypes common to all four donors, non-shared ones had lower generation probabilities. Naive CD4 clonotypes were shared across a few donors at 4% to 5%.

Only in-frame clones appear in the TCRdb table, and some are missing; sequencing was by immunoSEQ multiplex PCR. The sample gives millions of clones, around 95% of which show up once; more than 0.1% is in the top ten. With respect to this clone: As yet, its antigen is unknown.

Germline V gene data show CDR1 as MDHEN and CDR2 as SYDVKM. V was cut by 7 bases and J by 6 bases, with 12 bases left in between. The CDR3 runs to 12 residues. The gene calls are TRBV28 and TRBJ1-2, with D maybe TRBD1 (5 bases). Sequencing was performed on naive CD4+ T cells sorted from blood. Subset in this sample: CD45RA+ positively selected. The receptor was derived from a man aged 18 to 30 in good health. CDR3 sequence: CASTPSGHGYTF. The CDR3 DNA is TGTGCCAGCACCCCTTCGGGGCATGGCTACACCTTC.